This TCR beta chain was captured by sequencing in a study of PD-L1 blockade in urothelial cancer. Study-level information: Among blood samples, the median T cell count was some 140,000.

Indicated time point: peripheral blood 6 weeks after treatment start. The table lists this clone with a count of one. This CDR3 is built from 10 residues. The germline V and J ends were trimmed by 10 bases and 3 bases, with 6 bases remaining between them. The germline gives CDR1 ENHRY, CDR2 SYGVKD. Each PCR contained spiked-in synthetic TCR analog templates. Here immunoSEQ multiplex PCR was the method, and the copy in TCRdb shows in-frame clones only, minus some. Among around 38,000 clones, approximately 86% were seen once, and the ten largest hold about a quarter. The sequence was obtained from a man between 60 and 75 years old with urothelial cancer. The chain couples TRBV10-3 to TRBJ1-2; a weak D match, TRBD1 (5 bases). The sequencing here drew on PBMCs, taken around atezolizumab (anti-PD-L1) treatment. CDR3 in amino acids: CATGDYGYTF. For the CDR3, the DNA is TGTGCCACGGGGGACTATGGCTACACCTTC.